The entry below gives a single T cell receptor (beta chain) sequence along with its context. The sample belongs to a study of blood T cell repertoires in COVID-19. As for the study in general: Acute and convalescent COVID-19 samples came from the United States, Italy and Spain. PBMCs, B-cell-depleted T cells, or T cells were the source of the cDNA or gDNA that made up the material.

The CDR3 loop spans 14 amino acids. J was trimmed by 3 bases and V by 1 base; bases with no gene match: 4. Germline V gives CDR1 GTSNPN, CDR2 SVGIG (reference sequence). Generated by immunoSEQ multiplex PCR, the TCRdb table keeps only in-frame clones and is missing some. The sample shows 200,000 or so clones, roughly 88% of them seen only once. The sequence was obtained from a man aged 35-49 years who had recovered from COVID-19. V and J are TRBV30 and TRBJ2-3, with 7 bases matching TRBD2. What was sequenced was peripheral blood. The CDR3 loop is CAWSAGGGTDTQYF. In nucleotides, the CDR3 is TGTGCCTGGAGTGCCGGCGGGGGAACAGATACGCAGTATTTT.